This T cell receptor beta chain appears in the sequencing data of a study of T cell responses to AZD1222 COVID-19 vaccine (dated by TCRdb to the early 2020s). About the full investigation: Because spike-specific TCR depth and breadth did not differ between the two schedules, AZD1222 recipients who got a second dose at roughly 4 weeks were pooled with those who got a second dose at roughly 12 weeks. Trial participants were enrolled by age into subgroups of 18-55, 56-69 and 70-plus years, and roughly 150, 30 and 60 TCR-sequenced participants, respectively, were included in these subgroups. TCR sequencing was performed for 230 to 250 trial participants, of whom about 200 were given two doses of AZD1222 and around 25 were given two doses of MenACWY control vaccine. Paper-wide results and their limitations: CD4 TCRs associated with the vaccine covered the entire spike protein, and the dominant responses were in regions 160-218 and 743-854. Only 5 to 7 AZD1222 recipients were SARS-CoV-2 seropositive at baseline, limiting conclusions about previously exposed vaccinees. Epitopes outside the regions mutated in the B.1.351 and B.1.1.7 variants were reportedly recognized by nearly half of the unique spike-specific TCRs. A significant rise in spike-specific TCR breadth and depth was observed after two AZD1222 doses relative to day 0 and relative to MenACWY recipients. Participants were mostly white British, with more females than males. The authors suggested clonal diversity may have been underestimated. Because no day 14 peak-response samples were available, the repertoires could be characterized only after the peak T cell response. In the small 56-69-year group, the increase in depth fell short of significance, most likely because of low power.

This clone has just one count. Its antigen is currently not known. No base quality values were provided; no much bigger clone lies one nucleotide off. From the cysteine up to the phenylalanine, the CDR3 has a length of 14 residues. The CDR3 DNA has 42 bases and is translated from base 1. The trim is 4 bases for V and 2 bases for J, with a gap of 12 bases between the germline ends. Sequences SNHLY (CDR1) and FYNNEI (CDR2) are obtained from the germline V gene. The label giving this sample's time point can be read as: baseline before first vaccination. The vaccinee samples were drawn from two UK trials, COV001 and COV002, one of which was a single-blind randomized controlled phase 2/3 trial testing AZD1222 (ChAdOx1 nCoV-19) in healthy adults. For TCRbeta chain sequencing, PBMC samples were collected from trial participants at day 0 and at day 28 after the second dose. The CDR3 regions of human TCRbeta chains were analyzed by immunosequencing. The paper's data handling went like this. Repertoire TCRs were matched against a reference library of SARS-CoV-2-specific TCRs generated with the MIRA antigen-specificity platform. Breadth meant the fraction of unique TCRs that were SARS-CoV-2-associated, whereas depth meant the fraction of total T cells that were SARS-CoV-2-associated. Using the MIRA data, each spike-specific TCR was assigned both to the spike region to which the TCR was reactive and to a CD4 or CD8 class. Log10-transformed breadth and depth values were compared by one-way ANOVA with Sidak's multiple comparisons tests. TCRdb stores this immuneACCESS table with in-frame sequences only. Part of the clones is absent; in the studies checked, under half of the shortfall reflects unresolved V genes, and no reason is known for the rest. That table furnishes V, J and clone size, whereas the DNA furnished D and trimming. Here the sample has under 300,000 clones; just over 90% occur a single time. 0.55% of the sample goes to the ten largest clones.

Specimen: peripheral blood, collected on day 0 of AZD1222 vaccination. This sequence was found in an adult in good health. The V gene is TRBV2 and the J gene is TRBJ2-7, with a weak D call of TRBD1 (6 bases match). This receptor carries the CDR3 CASSAKDRAYEQYF. The DNA sequence is as follows: TGTGCCAGCAGTGCGAAGGACAGAGCCTACGAGCAGTACTTC.